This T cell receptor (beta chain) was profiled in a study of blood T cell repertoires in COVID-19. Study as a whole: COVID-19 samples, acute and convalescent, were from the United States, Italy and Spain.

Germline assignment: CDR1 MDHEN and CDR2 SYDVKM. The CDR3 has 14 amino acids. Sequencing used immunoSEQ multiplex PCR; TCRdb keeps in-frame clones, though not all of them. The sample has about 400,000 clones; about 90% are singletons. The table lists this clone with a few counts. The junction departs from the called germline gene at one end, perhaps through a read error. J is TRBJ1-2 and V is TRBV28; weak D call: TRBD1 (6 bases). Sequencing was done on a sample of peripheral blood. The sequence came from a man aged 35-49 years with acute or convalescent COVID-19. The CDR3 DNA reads TGTGCCAGCGGTTTACGGGGACAAAGCTATGGCTACACCTTC. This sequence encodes CASGLRGQSYGYTF.